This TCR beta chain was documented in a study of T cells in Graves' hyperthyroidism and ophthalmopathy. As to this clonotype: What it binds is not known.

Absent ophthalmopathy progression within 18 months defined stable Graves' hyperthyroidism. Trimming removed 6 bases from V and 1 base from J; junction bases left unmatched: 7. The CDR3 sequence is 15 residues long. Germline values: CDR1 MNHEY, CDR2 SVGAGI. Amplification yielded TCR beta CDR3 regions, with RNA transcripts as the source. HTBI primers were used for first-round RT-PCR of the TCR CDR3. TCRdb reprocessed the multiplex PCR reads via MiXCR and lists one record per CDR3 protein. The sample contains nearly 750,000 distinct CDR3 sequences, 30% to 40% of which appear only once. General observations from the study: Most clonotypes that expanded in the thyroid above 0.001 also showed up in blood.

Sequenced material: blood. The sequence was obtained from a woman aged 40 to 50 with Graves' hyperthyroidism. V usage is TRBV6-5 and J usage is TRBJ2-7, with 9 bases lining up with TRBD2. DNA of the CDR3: TGTGCCAGCAGCGTCGGCGGGGGGGCTTCCTACGAGCAGTACTTC. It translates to CASSVGGGASYEQYF.